These 31 T cell receptor beta chains originate from one sample sequenced in a study of OX40 agonist ivuxolimab in advanced cancers. Only in-frame clones appear in the TCRdb table, and some are missing; sequencing was by immunoSEQ multiplex PCR. This sample has around 140,000 clones, with around nine tenths found just once. The source was CD4+ or CD8+ T cells sorted from blood, collected in a trial of the OX40 agonist ivuxolimab. The receptors stem from an adult with an advanced solid tumor such as melanoma, head and neck, liver or kidney cancer.

V gene TRBV5-6 combines with J gene TRBJ2-2, with 13 positions matching TRBD2. V lost 4 bases and J lost 0; bases outside the gene matches: 9. Germline values: CDR1 SGHDT, CDR2 YYEEEE. There are 19 residues in the CDR3. The CDR3 protein is CASSPLLAGGPANTGELFF. The CDR3 coding sequence is TGTGCCAGCAGCCCGCTACTAGCGGGAGGGCCAGCGAACACCGGGGAGCTGTTTTTT.

The chain couples TRBV7-9 to TRBJ2-1, with 10 bases aligning to TRBD2. The CDR3 loop spans 14 amino acids. Germline CDR1 SEHNR, CDR2 FQNEAQ (reference sequence). Trimming at V came to 5 bases and at J to 8 bases, leaving 6 bases not matched to a gene. Here the CDR3 reads CASSAHGTSDEQFF. DNA of the CDR3: TGTGCCAGCAGCGCCCACGGGACTAGCGATGAGCAGTTCTTC. Full variable domain (outside the CDR3, taken from reference TRBV7-9 and TRBJ2-1): DTGVSQNPRHKITKRGQNVTFRCDPISEHNRLYWYRQTLGQGPEFLTYFQNEAQLEKSRLLSDRFSAERPKGSFSTLEIQRTEQGDSAMYLCASSAHGTSDEQFFGPGTRLTVL.

The chain couples TRBV7-3 to TRBJ1-1; D gene unclear. Trimming took 4 bases from V and 3 from J, leaving 9 bases between them. CDR3 length: 13 residues. Germline-derived CDR1 and CDR2 are SGHTA and FQGTGA. The CDR3 coding sequence is TGTGCCAGCAGCTCCTCACGTGACACTGAAGCTTTCTTT. Its protein product is CASSSSRDTEAFF.

This clone was detected only once. V is TRBV5-1 and J is TRBJ2-2, with TRBD2 matching 12 bases. There are 17 residues in the CDR3. Germline trimming cut 4 bases from V and 10 bases from J; bases unmatched to any gene: 14. Germline V gene data show CDR1 as SGHRS and CDR2 as YFSETQ. CDR3 in amino acids: CASSPRILAGGDEELFF. In nucleotides, the CDR3 is TGCGCCAGCAGCCCACGGATTCTAGCGGGAGGGGACGAGGAGCTGTTTTTT. Together with reference TRBV5-1 and TRBJ2-2, the CDR3 gives the full variable domain: KAGVTQTPRYLIKTRGQQVTLSCSPISGHRSVSWYQQTPGQGLQFLFEYFSETQRNKGNFPGRFSGRQFSNSRSEMNVSTLELGDSALYLCASSPRILAGGDEELFFGEGSRLTVL.

The V and J genes are TRBV2 and TRBJ2-3, with a weak D call TRBD1 (6 bases). Trimming took off 6 bases at V and 2 bases at J, with 15 bases between the two ends. Germline CDR1 is SNHLY and CDR2 is FYNNEI. The CDR3 extends over 15 amino acids. CDR3 nucleotide sequence: TGTGCCAGCAGCCCACAGGGAGCGGACACAGATACGCAGTATTTT. Encoded protein: CASSPQGADTDTQYF.

The V gene is TRBV5-4, the J gene TRBJ1-2; D might be TRBD1 (5 bases). Germline CDR1 is SGHNT and CDR2 is YYREEE (reference sequence). This CDR3 has 15 amino acids. V lost 0 bases and J lost 1, with 10 bases in between. The CDR3 region has the DNA TGTGCCAGCAGCTTGGCAGGGTATCATAACTATGGCTACACCTTC. Translating gives CASSLAGYHNYGYTF. Combining the CDR3 with reference TRBV5-4 and TRBJ1-2 gives the whole variable domain ETGVTQSPTHLIKTRGQQVTLRCSSQSGHNTVSWYQQALGQGPQFIFQYYREEENGRGNFPPRFSGLQFPNYSSELNVNALELDDSALYLCASSLAGYHNYGYTFGSGTRLTVV.

The rearrangement joins TRBV29-1 to TRBJ2-2; TRBD2 matches at 8 bases. V was pared by 7 bases and J by 10 bases, with 11 bases of the junction left unmatched. This CDR3 spans 13 amino acids. Germline values: CDR1 SQVTM, CDR2 ANQGSEA. The CDR3 nucleotides are TGCAGCGGAAGGGCGGGAGGTCGCGAGGAGCTGTTTTTT. Amino acids: CSGRAGGREELFF.

The V and J genes are TRBV19 and TRBJ1-6, with D perhaps TRBD1 (5 bases). CDR1 is LNHDA, CDR2 SQIVND, per germline (reference sequence). V shed 6 bases and J shed 8 bases, with 11 bases lying between them. The length of the CDR3 is 13 residues. The CDR3 region has the DNA TGTGCCAGTAGGCGGGGGTCGGATTCACCCCTCCACTTT. Amino acids: CASRRGSDSPLHF.

The V gene is TRBV19, the J gene TRBJ2-7; D may be TRBD1 (6 bases). Germline CDR1 and CDR2: LNHDA and SQIVND (reference sequence). V gave up 3 bases and J gave up 5 bases, with 20 bases separating them. This CDR3 has 16 amino acids. The CDR3 protein is CASSIRAQGNLDEQYF. As DNA, the CDR3 is TGTGCCAGTAGTATCAGAGCACAGGGAAATTTGGACGAGCAGTACTTC.

The chain carries TRBV19 and TRBJ1-2; D is unresolved. The CDR3 runs to 15 residues. The V gene's germline CDR1 is LNHDA and CDR2 SQIVND (reference sequence). Trimming cost V 6 bases and J 3 bases, with 17 bases left between them. In nucleotides, the CDR3 is TGTGCCAGTAGGCGTTGGGAAGGGATGGACTATGGCTACACCTTC. Encoded protein: CASRRWEGMDYGYTF.

V usage is TRBV5-1 and J usage is TRBJ2-5; TRBD1 matches 9 bases. The CDR3 has 16 residues. CDR1 SGHRS and CDR2 YFSETQ come from the germline V gene. The junction had 6 bases not matched to a gene; V was cut back by 0 bases and J by 3 bases. CDR3 region: CASSLGTGATKETQYF. In DNA form, the CDR3 reads TGCGCCAGCAGCTTGGGGACAGGGGCTACCAAAGAGACCCAGTACTTC. Combining the CDR3 with reference TRBV5-1 and TRBJ2-5 gives the whole variable domain KAGVTQTPRYLIKTRGQQVTLSCSPISGHRSVSWYQQTPGQGLQFLFEYFSETQRNKGNFPGRFSGRQFSNSRSEMNVSTLELGDSALYLCASSLGTGATKETQYFGPGTRLLVL.

This clone was detected only a few times. The genes are TRBV9 and TRBJ1-1; TRBD1 is a possible D gene (5 bases). Trimming took 0 bases from V and 9 from J, leaving 12 bases between them. This CDR3 spans 13 amino acids. Per the germline V gene, CDR1 is SGDLS and CDR2 is YYNGEE. Here the CDR3 DNA reads TGTGCCAGCAGCGTAGTCCCCCGACAGCAAGCTTTCTTT. Amino acid sequence: CASSVVPRQQAFF.

The chain uses TRBV7-9 and TRBJ2-7; D remains unclear. From germline, CDR1 is SEHNR and CDR2 FQNEAQ (reference sequence). Trimming stripped 2 bases from V and 0 bases from J, with 17 bases between. CDR3 length: 17 amino acids. Written as DNA, the CDR3 is TGTGCCAGCAGCTTATCTGGGTCCGGTGTCGTCTCCTACGAGCAGTACTTC. Translated: CASSLSGSGVVSYEQYF. The variable domain in full, with the rest retrieved from reference TRBV7-9 and TRBJ2-7, is DTGVSQNPRHKITKRGQNVTFRCDPISEHNRLYWYRQTLGQGPEFLTYFQNEAQLEKSRLLSDRFSAERPKGSFSTLEIQRTEQGDSAMYLCASSLSGSGVVSYEQYFGPGTRLTVT.

This chain joins TRBV30 and TRBJ2-3, with 7 bases that match TRBD1. V lost 0 bases and J lost 4; bases outside the gene matches: 10. Germline V gene sequence: CDR1 GTSNPN, CDR2 SVGIG (reference sequence). This CDR3 region has 16 residues. This CDR3 is CAWSVRGQPSPDTQYF. The CDR3 DNA reads as TGTGCCTGGAGTGTACGGGGACAGCCCTCCCCAGATACGCAGTATTTT.

The table lists this clone with a count of one. This sequence joins TRBV11-2 and TRBJ2-7; 7 bases map to TRBD2. After removal of 5 bases from V and 3 bases from J, the junction contained 4 bases not matched to a gene. The CDR3 runs 13 residues. Looked up from germline, CDR1 is SGHAT and CDR2 is FQNNGV. CDR3: CASSGGLYYEQYF. The DNA for the CDR3 is TGTGCCAGCAGCGGGGGACTATACTACGAGCAGTACTTC. Filled out from reference TRBV11-2 and TRBJ2-7, the complete variable domain reads EAGVAQSPRYKIIEKRQSVAFWCNPISGHATLYWYQQILGQGPKLLIQFQNNGVVDDSQLPKDRFSAERLKGVDSTLKIQPAKLEDSAVYLCASSGGLYYEQYFGPGTRLTVT.

The genes are TRBV5-6 and TRBJ2-7, with 12 bases aligning to TRBD2. Germline values: CDR1 SGHDT, CDR2 YYEEEE. The CDR3 loop spans 17 amino acids. V shed 0 bases and J 2 bases; nucleotides not matched to a gene: 6. The CDR3 here is CASSLAVASGRAYEQYF. The CDR3 DNA is TGTGCCAGCAGCTTGGCCGTGGCTAGCGGGAGGGCCTACGAGCAGTACTTC.

Turning to this clone: The junction departs from germline at one end; a sequencing error may be responsible. The chain couples TRBV2 to TRBJ2-7; maybe TRBD1 (5 bases). This CDR3 comprises 12 residues. The germline V gene has CDR1 SNHLY and CDR2 FYNNEI. In DNA form, the CDR3 reads TGTGCCAGCAGGGAAGACAGTTACGAGCAGTACTTC. Translated, it gives CASREDSYEQYF.

The chain has TRBV5-8 and TRBJ2-2; TRBD1 aligns across 10 bases. Trimming at V came to 3 bases and at J to 9 bases, leaving 8 bases not matched to a gene. Germline lookup yields CDR1 SGHTS and CDR2 YDEGEE. The CDR3 has 15 residues. CDR3 region: CASSSGQGLFWELFF. The CDR3 nucleotides are TGTGCCAGCAGCTCGGGACAGGGGTTATTTTGGGAGCTGTTTTTT.

The chain is built from TRBV7-9 and TRBJ2-3; D is perhaps TRBD1 (7 bases). Per the germline V gene, CDR1 is SEHNR and CDR2 is FQNEAQ (reference sequence). This CDR3 contains 17 residues. The V end lost 5 bases, the J end lost 2 bases, and 20 bases lay between the germline ends. In nucleotides, the CDR3 is TGTGCCAGCAGCCCCTCCGGGGCAGGGGGGTACACAGATACGCAGTATTTT. This encodes CASSPSGAGGYTDTQYF.

In nucleotides, the CDR3 is TGTGCCAGCAGTTCCGGGACAGGGGCCACCGGGGAGCTGTTTTTT. Protein: CASSSGTGATGELFF. This chain joins TRBV28 and TRBJ2-2, with TRBD1 matching 10 bases. V trimming: 4 bases; J trimming: 4 bases; junction bases outside the gene matches: 3. Germline CDR1 reads MDHEN; CDR2 reads SYDVKM. CDR3 length equals 15 residues.

This chain uses TRBV11-2 with TRBJ2-5; TRBD1 aligns across 11 bases. Germline CDR1 is SGHAT and CDR2 is FQNNGV. The CDR3 consists of 15 residues. With 1 base clipped from V and 5 bases from J, the junction kept 3 bases outside the gene matches. CDR3: CASSLGTGGLETQYF. CDR3 nucleotide sequence: TGTGCCAGCAGCTTAGGGACAGGGGGCTTGGAGACCCAGTACTTC. Full variable domain (remainder filled in from reference TRBV11-2 and TRBJ2-5): EAGVAQSPRYKIIEKRQSVAFWCNPISGHATLYWYQQILGQGPKLLIQFQNNGVVDDSQLPKDRFSAERLKGVDSTLKIQPAKLEDSAVYLCASSLGTGGLETQYFGPGTRLLVL.

The gene calls are TRBV6-6 and TRBJ1-1; no firm D call. Germline V gives CDR1 MNHNY, CDR2 SVGAGI (reference sequence). This CDR3 has 14 residues. With 5 bases removed from V and 1 base from J, the gap between germline ends came to 11 bases. CDR3 in DNA: TGTGCCAGCAGTACCAGCGCAGGGAACACTGAAGCTTTCTTT. It encodes CASSTSAGNTEAFF.

V is TRBV15 and J is TRBJ1-4, with no clear D. The germline V gene encodes CDR1 LNHNV and CDR2 YYDKDF (reference sequence). This CDR3 is built from 13 residues. The V end lost 0 bases, the J end lost 13 bases, and 12 bases lay between the germline ends. The CDR3 sequence: CATSRDDRWGLFF. The CDR3 bases are TGTGCCACCAGCAGAGATGATCGATGGGGACTGTTTTTT.

The rearrangement uses TRBV4-3 and TRBJ2-5; TRBD2 aligns across 10 bases. The end of the DNA aligns better with TRBJ2-7, so the J call may be wrong. Germline CDR1 LGHNA, CDR2 YSLEER. The CDR3 contains 17 residues. The CDR3 sequence: CASSQDHLAGARYEQYF. CDR3 bases: TGCGCCAGCAGCCAAGATCACCTAGCGGGAGCCCGCTACGAGCAGTACTTC.

The chain links TRBV19 to TRBJ1-5; possibly TRBD1 for D (5 bases). CDR1 and CDR2 from the germline V gene are LNHDA and SQIVND (reference sequence). Trimming left V 0 bases short and J 0 bases short, with 12 bases between. The CDR3 consists of 17 residues. CDR3 region: CASSIDPGVYSNQPQHF. CDR3 DNA: TGTGCCAGTAGTATAGATCCGGGGGTCTATAGCAATCAGCCCCAGCATTTT.

The gene calls are TRBV19 and TRBJ2-7; 9 bases map to TRBD1. V dropped 9 bases and J dropped 0; count of bases not matched to a gene: 15. Germline V gene lookup returns CDR1 LNHDA and CDR2 SQIVND (reference sequence). This CDR3 spans 17 amino acids. The CDR3 protein is CASSRVTGGLGSYEQYF. CDR3 nucleotides: TGTGCCAGCTCTCGAGTGACAGGGGGTTTAGGCTCCTACGAGCAGTACTTC. Supplemented by reference TRBV19 and TRBJ2-7, the full variable domain reads DGGITQSPKYLFRKEGQNVTLSCEQNLNHDAMYWYRQDPGQGLRLIYYSQIVNDFQKGDIAEGYSVSREKKESFPLTVTSAQKNPTAFYLCASSRVTGGLGSYEQYFGPGTRLTVT.

This sequence joins TRBV25-1 and TRBJ2-7, with 10 bases fitting TRBD1. CDR3 length equals 15 residues. Losses at the gene ends were 3 bases for V and 2 bases for J; bases not matched to a gene: 4. Per the germline V gene, CDR1 is MGHDK and CDR2 is SYGVNS. The CDR3 protein is CASSESGTGAYEQYF. In nucleotides, the CDR3 is TGTGCCAGCAGTGAGTCCGGGACAGGGGCCTACGAGCAGTACTTC.

This clone was counted a single time. The CDR3 is CASSSTGGSYNEQFF. The DNA of the CDR3 is TGCGCCAGCAGCTCCACAGGGGGGTCCTACAATGAGCAGTTCTTC. The chain uses TRBV5-1 and TRBJ2-1, with TRBD1 matching 8 bases. The CDR3 sequence is 15 residues long. Germline assignment: CDR1 SGHRS and CDR2 YFSETQ. V trimming: 3 bases; J trimming: 1 base; junction bases outside the gene matches: 3. Together with reference TRBV5-1 and TRBJ2-1, the CDR3 gives the full variable domain: KAGVTQTPRYLIKTRGQQVTLSCSPISGHRSVSWYQQTPGQGLQFLFEYFSETQRNKGNFPGRFSGRQFSNSRSEMNVSTLELGDSALYLCASSSTGGSYNEQFFGPGTRLTVL.

This clone was seen only a few times. The chain links TRBV6-5 to TRBJ1-5; no definite D call. CDR1 is MNHEY, CDR2 SVGAGI, per germline. Deletions cut 4 bases from V and 7 bases from J, with 8 bases between. CDR3 length equals 12 residues. The CDR3 sequence: CASSSPGQPQHF. The CDR3 coding sequence is TGTGCCAGCAGTTCCCCCGGCCAGCCCCAGCATTTT.

This clone has a handful of counts. The rearrangement uses TRBV7-2 and TRBJ1-4; D is unclear. The length of the CDR3 is 13 residues. From germline, CDR1 is SGHTA and CDR2 FQGNSA. V lost 4 bases and J lost 8, with 11 bases in between. The CDR3 protein is CASSSGSEEKLFF. For the CDR3, the DNA is TGTGCCAGCAGCTCGGGATCTGAGGAAAAACTGTTTTTT.

The chain carries TRBV10-3 and TRBJ1-4; tentative D call: TRBD1 (5 bases). Trimming removed 2 bases from V and 7 bases from J, with 8 bases in between. The V gene's germline CDR1 is ENHRY and CDR2 SYGVKD. The CDR3 is 13 amino acids. The CDR3 coding sequence is TGTGCCATCAGTGAGGGGGGAGCTGAAAAACTGTTTTTT. Its protein product is CAISEGGAEKLFF.